The clone carrying this T cell receptor beta chain has a handful of counts. Extracted RNA was reverse transcribed into cDNA, the sequencing template. The repertoire was sequenced with immunoSEQ multiplex PCR; TCRdb's copy has only in-frame clones and lacks some. The sample holds 100,000 to 120,000 clones, roughly 50% seen once. CDR3 length: 13 residues. The V end was cut by 6 bases, the J end by 1 base, with 13 bases between. CDR1 and CDR2 from the germline V gene are SQVTM and ANQGSEA. The record originates from a study of CD8+ T cells in alopecia areata. In the study overall: Those patients who were treated received oral tofacitinib, which was given at 5 to 10 mg twice daily for moderate-to-severe alopecia areata.

Described treatment: oral pan-JAK inhibitor, 5-10 mg twice daily. The starting material was CD4+ T cells sorted from blood, obtained at week 24, from a patient treated with tofacitinib. The rearrangement links TRBV29-1 to TRBJ2-7; no clear D gene. The sequence derives from a human donor with alopecia areata. CDR3 residues: CSVGFMGSYEQYF. The CDR3 DNA sequence: TGCAGCGTGGGATTTATGGGGTCCTACGAGCAGTACTTC.